This paragraph reports one TCR beta chain. At one end, the junction sequence differs from germline, possibly due to a read error. The entry originates in a study of T cell changes during pregnancy in multiple sclerosis. CDR1 is SSHAT, CDR2 FNYEAQ, per germline (reference sequence). CDR3 length equals 15 residues. The protocol was immunoSEQ multiplex PCR, while the TCRdb copy is restricted to in-frame clones and leaves out a portion. This table has about 38,000 clones, 90% appearing once. The rearrangement links TRBV7-7 to TRBJ2-2; 12 nucleotides match TRBD2. The receptor's source is a female donor with multiple sclerosis, enrolled in a pregnancy study. Here the sequenced sample was CD4+ T cells from peripheral blood mononuclear cells, taken in the second trimester of pregnancy. In DNA form, the CDR3 reads TGTGCTAGCAGCTTAAGGACTAGCGGGGCCGGGGAGCTGTTTTTT. Translation: CASSLRTSGAGELFF.